The rows below give T cell receptor beta chains drawn from one sample of a study of shared clonotypes between healthy human individuals. Libraries were prepared by immunoSEQ multiplex PCR; TCRdb keeps only in-frame clonotypes and omits some of them. The table lists about 1.5 million clones, approximately 98% of them singletons. Sequencing was carried out using naive CD4+ T cells sorted from blood. The receptor set was obtained from a man aged 25 to 40 in good health. The CDR3 runs from the conserved cysteine through the conserved F or W. The D gene is left open where the match is weak. Size tells how often a clone was seen (once, few, many) or the class of an expanded clone, and some rows leave it out.

size	D	J	V	CDR3	DNA
-	-	TRBJ1-3	TRBV15	CATSNDKGQGNTIYF	TGTGCCACCAGCAACGACAAGGGACAAGGAAACACCATATATTTT
-	TRBD1	TRBJ2-3	TRBV5-1	CASSLEFTGTGATTDTQYF	TGCGCCAGCAGCTTGGAATTTACCGGGACAGGGGCGACCACAGATACGCAGTATTTT
-	-	TRBJ1-1	TRBV5-1	CASSLNREMNTEAFF	TGCGCCAGCAGCTTAAACAGGGAGATGAACACTGAAGCTTTCTTT
-	-	TRBJ1-1	TRBV30	CAWSADMNTEAFF	TGTGCCTGGAGTGCGGACATGAACACTGAAGCTTTCTTT
-	-	TRBJ2-1	TRBV19	CASSISTRSNEQFF	TGTGCCAGTAGTATATCGACTAGAAGTAATGAGCAGTTCTTC
-	-	TRBJ1-2	TRBV19	CASSVSGTNYGYTF	TGTGCCAGTAGTGTTTCAGGGACGAACTATGGCTACACCTTC
-	TRBD1	TRBJ2-4	TRBV5-1	CASSTSGQQNIQYF	TGCGCCAGCAGCACTTCGGGACAGCAAAACATTCAGTACTTC
once	-	TRBJ2-7	TRBV5-8	CASSLVPRREQYF	TGTGCCAGCAGCTTGGTGCCTAGACGCGAGCAGTACTTC
-	-	TRBJ2-7	TRBV5-1	CASSLGRALNGEQYF	TGCGCCAGCAGCTTGGGCCGGGCCCTAAATGGCGAGCAGTACTTC
-	-	TRBJ1-5	TRBV5-1	CASSLTGADQPQHF	TGCGCCAGCAGCTTAACAGGAGCTGATCAGCCCCAGCATTTT
-	TRBD1	TRBJ1-4	TRBV7-9	CASSLGQGATNEKLFF	TGTGCCAGCAGCTTGGGACAGGGAGCAACTAATGAAAAACTGTTTTTT
-	TRBD1	TRBJ2-7	TRBV28	CASSLTGVYEQYF	TGTGCCAGCAGTTTAACAGGGGTATACGAGCAGTACTTC
-	-	TRBJ2-7	TRBV2	CASSVPWGYEQYF	TGTGCCAGCAGTGTTCCTTGGGGATACGAGCAGTACTTC
-	-	TRBJ2-2	TRBV7-9	CASLKDLTGELFF	TGTGCCAGCCTTAAGGACCTCACCGGGGAGCTGTTTTTT
-	-	TRBJ2-1	TRBV27	CASSLSGDPLDEQFF	TGTGCCAGCAGTTTATCAGGGGACCCGTTGGATGAGCAGTTCTTC
-	-	TRBJ1-1	TRBV6-1	CASTSSGIDTEAFF	TGTGCCAGCACTAGCTCGGGGATTGACACTGAAGCTTTCTTT
-	-	TRBJ1-2	TRBV28	CASRETANYGYTF	TGTGCCAGCAGGGAGACAGCGAACTATGGCTACACCTTC
-	TRBD1	TRBJ2-3	TRBV4-3	CASSRGTGSTDTQYF	TGCGCCAGCAGCCGCGGGACAGGGAGCACAGATACGCAGTATTTT
-	-	TRBJ2-2	TRBV2	CASRGENTGELFF	TGTGCCAGCAGAGGGGAGAACACCGGGGAGCTGTTTTTT
once	-	TRBJ1-1	TRBV7-9	CASRFLSSGNTEAFF	TGTGCCAGCAGGTTTCTAAGTTCAGGGAACACTGAAGCTTTCTTT
once	-	TRBJ2-7	TRBV15	CATSRDFGGDGEQYF	TGTGCCACCAGCAGAGATTTTGGCGGCGATGGCGAGCAGTACTTC
-	-	TRBJ2-1	TRBV9	CASSPQEQSSYNEQFF	TGTGCCAGCAGCCCTCAGGAGCAGAGCTCCTACAATGAGCAGTTCTTC
-	-	TRBJ2-7	TRBV7-2	CASSPTRDSYEQYF	TGTGCCAGCAGCCCCACTAGGGATTCCTACGAGCAGTACTTC
once	-	TRBJ2-7	TRBV10-3	CAISVQGIHEQYF	TGTGCCATCAGTGTGCAGGGGATACATGAGCAGTACTTC
-	TRBD1	TRBJ2-5	TRBV29-1	CSGGTGTVETQYF	TGCAGCGGGGGGACAGGGACCGTTGAGACCCAGTACTTC
-	-	TRBJ1-2	TRBV7-6	CASSPLYQGTGNGYTF	TGTGCCAGCAGCCCCTTGTACCAGGGAACTGGTAATGGCTACACCTTC
-	-	TRBJ2-7	TRBV28	CASSLSPGTVSYEQYF	TGTGCCAGCAGTCTAAGCCCCGGGACCGTCTCCTACGAGCAGTACTTC
-	TRBD2	TRBJ2-7	TRBV27	CASSLAGVAYEQYF	TGTGCCAGCAGTTTAGCGGGAGTCGCCTACGAGCAGTACTTC
-	-	TRBJ1-5	TRBV7-8	CASSRREGQPQHF	TGTGCCAGCAGTCGGAGGGAGGGCCAGCCCCAGCATTTT
-	-	TRBJ1-1	TRBV5-6	CASSLLTVMNTEAFF	TGTGCCAGCAGCCTCCTGACAGTTATGAACACTGAAGCTTTCTTT
-	TRBD1	TRBJ1-1	TRBV5-1	CASGQGGPMNTEAFF	TGCGCCAGTGGACAGGGTGGCCCCATGAACACTGAAGCTTTCTTT
-	TRBD2	TRBJ2-1	TRBV6-4	CASRNQAGGTTMKQFF	TGTGCCAGCCGAAATCAGGCGGGAGGAACTACAATGAAGCAGTTCTTC
-	-	TRBJ1-4	TRBV6-5	CASSYSPGSTNEKLFF	TGTGCCAGCAGTTACTCGCCAGGGTCAACTAATGAAAAACTGTTTTTT
-	-	TRBJ2-5	TRBV28	CASSFWGKGARYQETQYF	TGTGCCAGCAGTTTCTGGGGGAAAGGTGCCCGCTACCAAGAGACCCAGTACTTC
once	TRBD1	TRBJ2-3	TRBV7-9	CASSSFYRGRGDTQYF	TGTGCCAGCAGCTCTTTCTACAGGGGGCGGGGAGATACGCAGTATTTT
-	TRBD2	TRBJ2-2	TRBV19	CASSILPTSRGELFF	TGTGCCAGTAGTATACTCCCGACTAGCCGAGGGGAGCTGTTTTTT
-	-	TRBJ1-4	TRBV7-2	CASSLEQGNEKLFF	TGTGCCAGCAGCTTAGAACAGGGTAATGAAAAACTGTTTTTT
-	-	TRBJ2-5	TRBV5-8	CASSWEGKETQYF	TGTGCCAGCAGCTGGGAAGGGAAAGAGACCCAGTACTTC
-	TRBD2	TRBJ2-5	TRBV7-9	CASRPGTSGRTGQETQYF	TGTGCCAGCAGGCCCGGGACTAGCGGGAGGACGGGGCAAGAGACCCAGTACTTC
-	-	TRBJ2-7	TRBV20-1	CSATLGEQYF	TGCAGTGCTACCTTAGGTGAGCAGTACTTC
-	TRBD2	TRBJ2-5	TRBV7-8	CASSLPSGRAETQYF	TGTGCCAGCAGCTTACCGAGCGGGAGGGCGGAGACCCAGTACTTC
-	-	TRBJ2-1	TRBV18	CASSPSAGNNEQFF	TGTGCCAGCTCACCCTCCGCTGGAAACAATGAGCAGTTCTTC
-	-	TRBJ2-7	TRBV7-2	CASSLGRFGSYEQYF	TGTGCCAGCAGCCTGGGACGGTTTGGTTCCTACGAGCAGTACTTC
-	TRBD2	TRBJ2-3	TRBV7-2	CASRKNPGLAWADTQYF	TGTGCCAGCAGGAAGAACCCGGGACTAGCGTGGGCAGATACGCAGTATTTT
-	TRBD2	TRBJ2-2	TRBV19	CASTGLAGETVNTGELFF	TGTGCCAGTACGGGATTAGCGGGAGAGACGGTAAACACCGGGGAGCTGTTTTTT
-	TRBD2	TRBJ2-7	TRBV7-2	CASSSQRLAGATYLPQYF	TGTGCCAGCAGCTCCCAAAGACTAGCGGGAGCCACATATTTACCCCAGTACTTC
-	TRBD1	TRBJ2-7	TRBV11-3	CASSPGTGRKEQYF	TGTGCCAGCAGCCCCGGGACAGGACGTAAGGAGCAGTACTTC
-	-	TRBJ2-1	TRBV27	CASSLLSASYNEQFF	TGTGCCAGCAGTTTATTGAGCGCCTCCTACAATGAGCAGTTCTTC
-	TRBD1	TRBJ1-5	TRBV7-9	CASSRGTGGNQPQHF	TGTGCCAGCAGCCGTGGGACAGGAGGAAATCAGCCCCAGCATTTT
once	-	TRBJ2-5	TRBV7-2	CASSLAARAQYF	TGTGCCAGCAGCTTAGCCGCCCGGGCCCAGTACTTC
-	-	TRBJ1-4	TRBV19	CASRIQANEKLFF	TGTGCCAGTAGGATCCAAGCCAACGAAAAACTGTTTTTT
-	-	TRBJ2-2	TRBV28	CASSGSAGELFF	TGTGCCAGCAGCGGGAGTGCCGGGGAGCTGTTTTTT
-	-	TRBJ2-7	TRBV5-8	CASSLGQGLRYEQYF	TGTGCCAGCAGCTTGGGGCAGGGTCTTAGGTACGAGCAGTACTTC
-	TRBD1	TRBJ2-1	TRBV5-4	CASSAIQDRGDEQFF	TGTGCCAGCAGCGCGATACAGGACAGGGGCGATGAGCAGTTCTTC
-	TRBD2	TRBJ2-1	TRBV11-3	CASSSRRASGSLNNEQFF	TGTGCCAGCAGCTCCCGGCGGGCTAGCGGGAGTCTCAACAATGAGCAGTTCTTC
-	-	TRBJ1-2	TRBV29-1	CSVVPRQVLNYGYTF	TGCAGCGTTGTTCCGAGACAGGTCCTCAACTATGGCTACACCTTC
-	-	TRBJ2-3	TRBV18	CASSPPGVDTQYF	TGTGCCAGCTCACCACCTGGGGTAGATACGCAGTATTTT
once	TRBD1	TRBJ1-1	TRBV10-3	CAISEQGAQNTEAFF	TGTGCCATCAGTGAACAGGGGGCGCAGAACACTGAAGCTTTCTTT
-	TRBD1	TRBJ2-7	TRBV11-2	CASSLRTGYSYEQYF	TGTGCCAGCAGCTTAAGGACAGGGTACTCCTACGAGCAGTACTTC
-	TRBD2	TRBJ2-1	TRBV6-4	CASSDTRGRDPSYNEQFF	TGTGCCAGCAGTGACACTCGCGGGAGGGACCCCTCCTACAATGAGCAGTTCTTC